This passage covers 18 T cell receptor beta chains from one sample sequenced in a study of vaccination and CD4 T cells after COVID-19. The Oncomine TCR Beta short-read assay was what sequenced the DNA obtained from cultured CD4+ T cells. MiXCR, applied by TCRdb to the PCR reads, yields one record per CDR3 protein. This sample yields some 21,000 distinct CDR3 sequences, of which 46% are seen a single time; about 12% belongs to the top ten. These receptors lack a known antigen. The time point is: late sampling 161 to 241 days after vaccination in a few convalescent patients. Treatment: 10-day PBMC culture with coronavirus spike peptide pools or control peptides (ViraFEST assay). The starting material was CD4+ T cells from blood, cultured in vitro, obtained about 7 months after SARS-CoV-2 vaccination. The receptors shown here come from a human donor who had recovered from COVID-19.

The gene calls are TRBV18 and TRBJ2-7; D not resolved. Germline V gene sequence: CDR1 KGHSH, CDR2 LQKENI. This CDR3 is 13 amino acids long. Trimming left V 3 bases short and J 3 bases short, with 9 bases between. The CDR3 nucleotides are TGTGCCAGCTCACCCAACCCCGACTACGAGCAGTACTTC. This encodes CASSPNPDYEQYF.

V and J are TRBV20-1 and TRBJ1-2; D is perhaps TRBD1 (5 bases). Trimming stripped 6 bases from V and 7 bases from J, with 27 bases between. CDR3 size: 16 residues. The germline V gene encodes CDR1 DFQATT and CDR2 SNEGSKA (reference sequence). This CDR3 is CSAPNRDALQGVGYTF. Written as DNA, the CDR3 is TGCAGTGCCCCTAACCGGGACGCTCTTCAAGGGGTTGGCTACACCTTC.

This clonotype was seen more than once but under ten times. The chain combines TRBV7-2 with TRBJ2-7, with TRBD2 matching over 10 bases. The CDR3 extends over 16 amino acids. Trimming took 2 bases from V and 5 from J; bases not matched to a gene: 9. From germline, CDR1 is SGHTA and CDR2 FQGNSA. CDR3 amino acids: CASSLRSGGAGHEQYF. CDR3 coding DNA: TGTGCCAGCAGCTTACGAAGCGGGGGGGCCGGCCACGAGCAGTACTTC.

V and J are TRBV15 and TRBJ1-1; D is unclear. This CDR3 comprises 13 residues. Per germline, CDR1 LNHNV and CDR2 YYDKDF (reference sequence). Trimming stripped 5 bases from V and 0 bases from J, with 7 bases between. The CDR3 sequence: CATSQGMNTEAFF. The DNA for the CDR3 is TGTGCCACCAGCCAAGGCATGAACACTGAAGCTTTCTTT.

This CDR3 reads CASSTRQGYYGYTF. As DNA, the CDR3 is TGTGCCAGCAGTACTCGACAGGGGTATTATGGCTACACCTTC. The chain carries TRBV6-5 and TRBJ1-2; 8 nucleotides align to TRBD1. Germline V gene data show CDR1 as MNHEY and CDR2 as SVGAGI. J was trimmed by 5 bases and V by 5 bases; bases with no gene match: 7. This CDR3 has 14 amino acids.

The rearrangement joins TRBV20-1 to TRBJ2-3, with D unclear. V was shortened by 5 bases and J by 4 bases, with 13 bases between the two germline ends. The CDR3 spans 13 residues. CDR1 is DFQATT, CDR2 SNEGSKA, per germline (reference sequence). The CDR3: CSAQWTSADTQYF. CDR3 nucleotide sequence: TGCAGTGCTCAATGGACGTCGGCAGATACGCAGTATTTT.

The chain links TRBV7-2 to TRBJ2-7, with 16 bases fitting TRBD2. V lost 5 bases and J lost 4; bases outside the gene matches: 5. Per germline, CDR1 SGHTA and CDR2 FQGNSA. CDR3 length: 16 amino acids. Here the CDR3 DNA reads TGTGCCAGCAGCCAGGGACTAGCGGGGGGGCGGTACGAGCAGTACTTC. Amino acid sequence: CASSQGLAGGRYEQYF.

In DNA, the CDR3 is TGTGCCAGCACCGGACAGGGGGCAAGGGAGACCCAGTACTTC. Encoded protein: CASTGQGARETQYF. The chain has TRBV6-1 and TRBJ2-5; 11 nucleotides match TRBD1. V was clipped by 7 bases and J by 5 bases; unmatched bases: 6. The CDR3 sequence is 14 residues long. In germline, CDR1 is MNHNS, CDR2 SASEGT.

The chain links TRBV7-9 to TRBJ2-7, with TRBD1 as a possible D gene (5 bases). Per germline, CDR1 SEHNR and CDR2 FQNEAQ (reference sequence). Trimming removed 1 base at V and 1 base at J, with 20 bases between. The CDR3 is 18 residues long. The CDR3 loop reads CASSLGFREPLGSYEQYF. CDR3 DNA sequence: TGTGCCAGCAGCTTAGGATTCAGGGAACCCTTGGGATCCTACGAGCAGTACTTC. Filled out from reference TRBV7-9 and TRBJ2-7, the complete variable domain reads DTGVSQNPRHKITKRGQNVTFRCDPISEHNRLYWYRQTLGQGPEFLTYFQNEAQLEKSRLLSDRFSAERPKGSFSTLEIQRTEQGDSAMYLCASSLGFREPLGSYEQYFGPGTRLTVT.

This clonotype was detected a few times. This rearrangement joins TRBV24-1 to TRBJ2-5, with D hard to call. The length of the CDR3 is 13 residues. Deletions cut 5 bases from V and 1 base from J, with 7 bases between. CDR1 and CDR2 (germline): KGHDR, SFDVKD. CDR3 in amino acids: CATSAVSQETQYF. In DNA form, the CDR3 reads TGTGCCACCAGTGCGGTATCCCAAGAGACCCAGTACTTC.

This clonotype was observed a handful of times. The chain employs TRBV15 and TRBJ2-5; D not certain. The CDR3 consists of 14 residues. In germline, CDR1 is LNHNV, CDR2 YYDKDF (reference sequence). Trimming pared 5 bases from V and 5 bases from J, leaving 15 bases between. The CDR3 DNA follows: TGTGCCACCAGCCTCCGCGGCAGGCGGGAGACCCAGTACTTC. Translating it yields CATSLRGRRETQYF.

Of note for this clonotype: The limits of the CDR3 on the DNA are not certain, so only TCRdb's listed CDR3 is given. The CDR3: CASRNRGPETQYFGPQYF. The chain employs TRBV7-2 and TRBJ2-3; TRBD1 reflects the table's D call only, with no check against the DNA. CDR1 and CDR2 from the germline V gene are SGHTA and FQGNSA. The CDR3 is 18 amino acids long, termini counted.

The chain employs TRBV6-1 and TRBJ1-5, with a possible D match to TRBD1 (5 bases). Germline values: CDR1 MNHNS, CDR2 SASEGT. CDR3 length: 15 amino acids. The ends were cut back, 6 bases at V and 6 bases at J, with 18 bases in the middle. The CDR3 loop reads CASRPRVGGIQPQHF. CDR3 nucleotide sequence: TGTGCCAGCAGACCCCGCGTGGGGGGAATTCAGCCCCAGCATTTT.

CDR3 residues: CASGSRYEQYF. CDR3 DNA: TGTGCCAGCGGGTCGCGTTACGAGCAGTACTTC. The chain joins TRBV6-4 to TRBJ2-7; unclear D gene. V was pared by 8 bases and J by 4 bases, with 9 bases between. Germline V gene sequence: CDR1 MRHNA, CDR2 SNTAGT. This CDR3 contains 11 residues.

This clonotype is termed medium-sized. The gene calls are TRBV20-1 and TRBJ1-2; 9 nucleotides line up with TRBD1. The CDR3 is 15 amino acids. Per germline, CDR1 DFQATT and CDR2 SNEGSKA (reference sequence). V shed 3 bases and J 3 bases; nucleotides not matched to a gene: 8. CDR3 loop: CSAREGQGFDYGYTF. CDR3 DNA sequence: TGCAGTGCTAGGGAAGGACAGGGGTTTGACTATGGCTACACCTTC.

The chain links TRBV20-1 to TRBJ1-1; D gene ambiguous. Trimming left V 3 bases short and J 0 bases short, with 8 bases between. Per germline, CDR1 DFQATT and CDR2 SNEGSKA (reference sequence). The CDR3 contains 13 residues. CDR3 nucleotides: TGCAGTGCTAGGTCGGGCATGAACACTGAAGCTTTCTTT. Amino acid sequence: CSARSGMNTEAFF.

This rearrangement joins TRBV27 to TRBJ2-7; perhaps TRBD1 as D (5 bases). The CDR3 spans 14 residues. CDR1 is MNHEY, CDR2 SMNVEV, per germline (reference sequence). V lost 5 bases and J lost 6, with 17 bases in between. The CDR3 nucleotides are TGTGCCAGCAGTCCCCTGGGCAGGGTGGGCGAGCAGTACTTC. Amino acid sequence: CASSPLGRVGEQYF.

The V call is TRBV9, the J call TRBJ2-1, with no clear D. Looked up from germline, CDR1 is SGDLS and CDR2 is YYNGEE. The V gene lost 0 bases and the J gene lost 9 bases, with 10 bases spanning the gap. This CDR3 spans 13 amino acids. The CDR3 is CASSVDLAGEQFF. The DNA for the CDR3 is TGTGCCAGCAGCGTAGACTTGGCAGGTGAGCAGTTCTTC.